These 12 T cell receptor beta chains came from one sample sequenced in a study of T cell repertoires in cytomegalovirus infection. TCRdb ran MiXCR on the reads and lists one entry per CDR3 protein. The sample records roughly 150,000 distinct CDR3 sequences, around 22% being singletons. Sequenced material: PBMCs. The receptors come from a human donor in good health (CMV status not recorded). Some clones in this sample may be carry-over from other donors' samples.

This clonotype came up a few times. J is TRBJ2-5 and V is TRBV5-6; D gene unclear. CDR3 length: 15 amino acids. Trimming took 1 base from V and 1 from J, leaving 11 bases between them. Per germline, CDR1 SGHDT and CDR2 YYEEEE. Here the CDR3 reads CASSLLTGVQETQYF. CDR3 bases: TGTGCCAGCAGCTTGTTGACTGGGGTCCAAGAGACCCAGTACTTC.

This chain links TRBV3-1 with TRBJ1-1, with D unresolved. The CDR3 extends over 12 amino acids. The V and J ends lost 3 bases and 5 bases respectively, with 7 bases between them. Germline V gene lookup returns CDR1 LGHDT and CDR2 YNNKEL (reference sequence). The CDR3 protein is CASSHWGTEAFF. CDR3 DNA sequence: TGTGCCAGCAGCCATTGGGGTACTGAAGCTTTCTTT. Together with reference TRBV3-1 and TRBJ1-1, the CDR3 gives the full variable domain: DTAVSQTPKYLVTQMGNDKSIKCEQNLGHDTMYWYKQDSKKFLKIMFSYNNKELIINETVPNRFSPKSPDKAHLNLHINSLELGDSAVYFCASSHWGTEAFFGQGTRLTVV.

V usage is TRBV9 and J usage is TRBJ2-1, with unresolved D. CDR3 length equals 14 residues. Germline CDR1 and CDR2: SGDLS and YYNGEE. The V and J ends lost 5 bases and 3 bases respectively, with 12 bases between them. This CDR3 is CASSHSKGYNEQFF. The CDR3 bases are TGTGCCAGCAGTCATTCCAAAGGCTACAATGAGCAGTTCTTC. Together with reference TRBV9 and TRBJ2-1, the CDR3 gives the full variable domain: DSGVTQTPKHLITATGQRVTLRCSPRSGDLSVYWYQQSLDQGLQFLIQYYNGEERAKGNILERFSAQQFPDLHSELNLSSLELGDSALYFCASSHSKGYNEQFFGPGTRLTVL.

This chain links TRBV18 with TRBJ2-1, with D uncertain. V lost 0 bases to trimming and J lost 6 bases, with 6 bases between them. The CDR3 covers 13 residues. Germline V CDR1 and CDR2: KGHSH, LQKENI. CDR3: CASSPPGANEQFF. Here the CDR3 DNA reads TGTGCCAGCTCACCACCCGGAGCCAATGAGCAGTTCTTC.

This clonotype has ten or more counts. The chain recombines TRBV4-1 with TRBJ2-2; TRBD2 matches at 11 bases. There are 16 residues in the CDR3. V shed 1 base, J shed 4 bases, and the junction held 2 bases outside the gene matches. Germline V gene sequence: CDR1 MGHRA, CDR2 YSYEKL. This CDR3 is CASSQVAGGITGELFF. In nucleotides, the CDR3 is TGCGCCAGCAGCCAAGTAGCGGGGGGGATCACCGGGGAGCTGTTTTTT.

This clonotype was seen a handful of times. The chain uses TRBV4-3 and TRBJ2-6; a weak D match, TRBD1 (6 bases). CDR3 size: 17 residues. V lost 2 bases and J 0 bases, leaving 11 bases between the germline ends. Germline-derived CDR1 and CDR2 are LGHNA and YSLEER. CDR3 in amino acids: CASSQSDSPSGANVLTF. The CDR3 DNA is TGCGCCAGCAGCCAATCGGACAGTCCCTCTGGGGCCAACGTCCTGACTTTC.

This clonotype has a count of ten or more. V and J are TRBV28 and TRBJ2-5; D gene uncertain. From germline, CDR1 is MDHEN and CDR2 SYDVKM. V lost 7 bases and J 4 bases, leaving 13 bases between the germline ends. CDR3 length: 13 amino acids. The CDR3 coding sequence is TGTGCCAGCACTCTGGGATGGGGAGAGACCCAGTACTTC. Translating gives CASTLGWGETQYF.

This clonotype was seen only once. The chain carries TRBV5-4 and TRBJ2-3; D not certain. CDR1 and CDR2 (germline): SGHNT, YYREEE (reference sequence). Trimming pared 0 bases from V and 2 bases from J, leaving 10 bases between. The CDR3 is 15 residues long. The CDR3 is CASSLGRHYTDTQYF. Written as DNA, the CDR3 is TGTGCCAGCAGCTTGGGCAGGCACTACACAGATACGCAGTATTTT.

This clonotype was recorded many times. This rearrangement joins TRBV7-8 to TRBJ2-3; TRBD2 matches at 9 bases. This CDR3 contains 18 residues. The V gene end was trimmed by 2 bases and the J gene end by 4 bases; junction bases not matched to a gene: 13. CDR1 and CDR2 from the germline V gene are SGHVS and FQNEAQ. CDR3 in amino acids: CASSLSTGRLAGPDTQYF. The CDR3 nucleotides are TGTGCCAGCAGCTTATCCACCGGGCGGCTAGCGGGGCCAGATACGCAGTATTTT.

The V call is TRBV24-1, the J call TRBJ2-7; TRBD1 agrees at 10 bases. V was pared by 5 bases and J by 7 bases, with 13 bases of the junction left unmatched. The germline CDR1 and CDR2 sequences are KGHDR and SFDVKD. This CDR3 is built from 16 residues. CDR3 sequence (DNA): TGTGCCACCAGTGGTTCCGGGACAGGGGAGATTGGAGAGCAGTACTTC. Translated: CATSGSGTGEIGEQYF.

The DNA of the CDR3 is TGTGCCAGCAGCTTGGGCCCAGGGAAATCGAGTGGTCTGGACTATGGCTACACCTTC. Translation gives CASSLGPGKSSGLDYGYTF. V is TRBV5-4 and J is TRBJ1-2; D is perhaps TRBD1 (5 bases). Trimming stripped 0 bases from V and 3 bases from J, with 24 bases between. Germline assignment: CDR1 SGHNT and CDR2 YYREEE (reference sequence). This CDR3 is 19 amino acids long.

This clonotype was seen at least ten times. The chain recombines TRBV19 with TRBJ2-3; 9 bases align to TRBD2. The CDR3 totals 16 residues. Germline V gene data show CDR1 as LNHDA and CDR2 as SQIVND (reference sequence). V trimming: 2 bases; J trimming: 3 bases; junction bases outside the gene matches: 6. The CDR3 loop is CASSITPAGGTDTQYF. The CDR3 bases are TGTGCCAGTAGTATAACCCCGGCGGGAGGGACAGATACGCAGTATTTT.